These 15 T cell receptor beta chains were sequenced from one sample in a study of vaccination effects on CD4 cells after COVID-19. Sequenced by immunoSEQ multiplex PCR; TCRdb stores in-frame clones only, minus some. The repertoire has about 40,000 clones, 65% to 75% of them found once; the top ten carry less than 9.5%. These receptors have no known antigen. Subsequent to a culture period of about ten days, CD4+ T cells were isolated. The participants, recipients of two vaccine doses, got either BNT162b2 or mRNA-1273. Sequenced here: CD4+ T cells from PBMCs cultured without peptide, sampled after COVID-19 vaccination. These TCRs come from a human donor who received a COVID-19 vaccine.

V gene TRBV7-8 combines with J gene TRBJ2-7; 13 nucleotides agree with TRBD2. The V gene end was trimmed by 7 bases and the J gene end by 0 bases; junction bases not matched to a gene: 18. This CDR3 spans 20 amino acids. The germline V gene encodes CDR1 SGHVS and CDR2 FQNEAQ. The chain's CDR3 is CASIKHPPSGLAGISYEQYF. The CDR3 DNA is TGTGCCAGCATCAAACACCCCCCCTCGGGACTAGCGGGGATCTCCTACGAGCAGTACTTC.

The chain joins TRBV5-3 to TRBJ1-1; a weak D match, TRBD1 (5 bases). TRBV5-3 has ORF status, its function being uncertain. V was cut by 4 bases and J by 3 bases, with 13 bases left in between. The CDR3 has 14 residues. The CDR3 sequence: CARSRGESHTEAFF. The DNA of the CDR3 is TGTGCCAGAAGCCGGGGCGAAAGCCACACTGAAGCTTTCTTT.

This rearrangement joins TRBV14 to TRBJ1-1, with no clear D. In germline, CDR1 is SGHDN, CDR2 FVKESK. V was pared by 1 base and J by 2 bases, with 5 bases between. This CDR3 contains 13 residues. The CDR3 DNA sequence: TGTGCCAGCAGCCAAGGCGGAAACACTGAAGCTTTCTTT. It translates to CASSQGGNTEAFF.

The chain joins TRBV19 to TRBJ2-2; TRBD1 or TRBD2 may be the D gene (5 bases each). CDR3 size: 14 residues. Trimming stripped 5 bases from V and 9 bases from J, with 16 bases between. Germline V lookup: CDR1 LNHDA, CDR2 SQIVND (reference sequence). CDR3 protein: CASSRTGLSRELFF. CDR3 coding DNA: TGTGCCAGTAGTCGCACAGGACTTTCGAGGGAGCTGTTTTTT.

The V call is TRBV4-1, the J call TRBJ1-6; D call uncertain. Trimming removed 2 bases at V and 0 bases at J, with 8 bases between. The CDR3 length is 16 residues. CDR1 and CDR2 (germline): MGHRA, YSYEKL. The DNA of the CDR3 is TGCGCCAGCAGCCAACCGCCGAGCTCCTATAATTCACCCCTCCACTTT. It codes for CASSQPPSSYNSPLHF.

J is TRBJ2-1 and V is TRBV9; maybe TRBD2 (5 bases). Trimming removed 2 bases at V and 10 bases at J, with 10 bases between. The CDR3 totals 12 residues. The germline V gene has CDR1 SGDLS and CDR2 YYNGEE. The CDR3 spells CASSVTGKEQFF. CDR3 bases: TGTGCCAGCAGCGTCACGGGGAAAGAGCAGTTCTTC.

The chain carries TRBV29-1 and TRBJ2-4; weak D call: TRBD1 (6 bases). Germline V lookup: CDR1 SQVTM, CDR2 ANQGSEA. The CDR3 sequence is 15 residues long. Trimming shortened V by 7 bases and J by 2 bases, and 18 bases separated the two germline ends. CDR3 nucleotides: TGCAGCGCCTCCGGGACACCCAGAACCAAAAACATTCAGTACTTC. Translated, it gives CSASGTPRTKNIQYF.

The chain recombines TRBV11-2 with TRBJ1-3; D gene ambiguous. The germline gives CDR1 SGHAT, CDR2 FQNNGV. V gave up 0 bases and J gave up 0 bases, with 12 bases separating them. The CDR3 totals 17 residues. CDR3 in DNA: TGTGCCAGCAGCTTAGAAGGAGTCGGCCGCTCTGGAAACACCATATATTTT. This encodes CASSLEGVGRSGNTIYF. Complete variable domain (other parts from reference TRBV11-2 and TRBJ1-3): EAGVAQSPRYKIIEKRQSVAFWCNPISGHATLYWYQQILGQGPKLLIQFQNNGVVDDSQLPKDRFSAERLKGVDSTLKIQPAKLEDSAVYLCASSLEGVGRSGNTIYFGEGSWLTVV.

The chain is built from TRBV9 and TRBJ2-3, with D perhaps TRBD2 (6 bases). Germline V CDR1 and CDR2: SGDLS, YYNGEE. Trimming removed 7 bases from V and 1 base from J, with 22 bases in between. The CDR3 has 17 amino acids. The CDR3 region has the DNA TGTGCCAGCGGTGATACGGGGGAGATAAGAGGCACAGATACGCAGTATTTT. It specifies CASGDTGEIRGTDTQYF. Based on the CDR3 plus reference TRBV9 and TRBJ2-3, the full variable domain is DSGVTQTPKHLITATGQRVTLRCSPRSGDLSVYWYQQSLDQGLQFLIQYYNGEERAKGNILERFSAQQFPDLHSELNLSSLELGDSALYFCASGDTGEIRGTDTQYFGPGTRLTVL.

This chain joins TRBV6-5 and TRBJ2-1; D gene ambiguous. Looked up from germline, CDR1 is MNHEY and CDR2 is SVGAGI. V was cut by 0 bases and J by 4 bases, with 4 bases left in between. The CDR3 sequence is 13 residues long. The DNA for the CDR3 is TGTGCCAGCAGTTACTCGTTGTACAATGAGCAGTTCTTC. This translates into CASSYSLYNEQFF.

The DNA for the CDR3 is TGTGCCAGTAGAACCGGGACACTACTGAACACTGAAGCTTTCTTT. Its protein product is CASRTGTLLNTEAFF. The V call is TRBV19, the J call TRBJ1-1, with a tentative D call TRBD1 (6 bases). Germline CDR1 reads LNHDA; CDR2 reads SQIVND (reference sequence). Trimming removed 6 bases at V and 0 bases at J, with 14 bases between. CDR3 length: 15 amino acids.

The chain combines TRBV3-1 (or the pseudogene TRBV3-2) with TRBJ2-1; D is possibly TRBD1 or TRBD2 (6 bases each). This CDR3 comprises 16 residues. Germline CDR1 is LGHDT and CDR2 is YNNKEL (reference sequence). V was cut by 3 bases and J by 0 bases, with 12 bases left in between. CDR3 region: CASSHIKGGSYNEQFF. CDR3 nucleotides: TGTGCCAGCAGCCACATTAAGGGGGGCTCCTACAATGAGCAGTTCTTC.

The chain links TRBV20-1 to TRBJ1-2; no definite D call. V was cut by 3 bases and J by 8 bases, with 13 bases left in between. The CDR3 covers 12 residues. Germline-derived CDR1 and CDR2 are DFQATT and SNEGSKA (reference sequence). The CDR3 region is CSASVGLSGYTF. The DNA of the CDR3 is TGCAGTGCTAGTGTGGGTCTGAGCGGCTACACCTTC.

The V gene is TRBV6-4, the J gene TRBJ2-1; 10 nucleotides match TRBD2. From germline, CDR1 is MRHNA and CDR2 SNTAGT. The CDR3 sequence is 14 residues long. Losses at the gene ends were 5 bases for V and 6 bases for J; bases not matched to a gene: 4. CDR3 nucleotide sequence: TGTGCCAGCAGTCTAGCGGGAGATAGCAATGAGCAGTTCTTC. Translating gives CASSLAGDSNEQFF.

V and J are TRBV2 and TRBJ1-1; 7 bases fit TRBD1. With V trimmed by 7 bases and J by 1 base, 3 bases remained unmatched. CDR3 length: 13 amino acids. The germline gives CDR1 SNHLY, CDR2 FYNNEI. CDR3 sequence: CASTQGENTEAFF. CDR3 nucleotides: TGTGCCAGCACCCAGGGGGAGAACACTGAAGCTTTCTTT.